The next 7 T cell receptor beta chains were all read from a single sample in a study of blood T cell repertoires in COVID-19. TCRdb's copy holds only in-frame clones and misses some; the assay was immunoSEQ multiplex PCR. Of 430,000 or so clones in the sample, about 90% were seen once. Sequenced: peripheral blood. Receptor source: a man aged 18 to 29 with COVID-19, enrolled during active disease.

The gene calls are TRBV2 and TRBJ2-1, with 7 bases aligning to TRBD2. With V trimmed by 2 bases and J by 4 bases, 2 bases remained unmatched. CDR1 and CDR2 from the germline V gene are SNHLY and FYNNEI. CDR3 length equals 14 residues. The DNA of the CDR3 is TGTGCCAGCAGTGAATCGCGGGGGTACAATGAGCAGTTCTTC. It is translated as CASSESRGYNEQFF.

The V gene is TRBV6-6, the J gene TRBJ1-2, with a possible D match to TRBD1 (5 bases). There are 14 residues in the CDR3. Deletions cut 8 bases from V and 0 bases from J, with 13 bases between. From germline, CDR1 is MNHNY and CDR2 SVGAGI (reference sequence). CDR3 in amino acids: CASGLDSANYGYTF. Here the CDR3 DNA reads TGTGCCAGCGGACTAGACAGTGCTAACTATGGCTACACCTTC.

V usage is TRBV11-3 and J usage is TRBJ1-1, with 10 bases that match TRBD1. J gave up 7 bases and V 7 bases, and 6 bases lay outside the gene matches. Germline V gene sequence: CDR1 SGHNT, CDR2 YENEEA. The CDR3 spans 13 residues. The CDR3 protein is CASKTGGGGEAFF. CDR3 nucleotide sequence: TGTGCCAGCAAGACAGGGGGCGGTGGTGAAGCTTTCTTT.

CDR3 nucleotides: TGTGCCAGCGCCCGACTAGCGGGAGTTGACACCGGGGAGCTGTTTTTT. The encoded protein is CASARLAGVDTGELFF. The J gene is TRBJ2-2, the V gene TRBV7-9, with 12 bases that match TRBD2. The CDR3 consists of 16 residues. The junction had 7 bases not matched to a gene; V was cut back by 8 bases and J by 3 bases. Germline V gives CDR1 SEHNR, CDR2 FQNEAQ (reference sequence).

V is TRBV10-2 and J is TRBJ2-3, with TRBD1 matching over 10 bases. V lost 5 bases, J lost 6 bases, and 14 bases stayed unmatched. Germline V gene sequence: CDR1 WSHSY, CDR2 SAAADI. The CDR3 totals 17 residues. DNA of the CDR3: TGCGCCAGCAGTTACAACCGGGACAGGGGAATTCGGGATACGCAGTATTTT. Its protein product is CASSYNRDRGIRDTQYF.

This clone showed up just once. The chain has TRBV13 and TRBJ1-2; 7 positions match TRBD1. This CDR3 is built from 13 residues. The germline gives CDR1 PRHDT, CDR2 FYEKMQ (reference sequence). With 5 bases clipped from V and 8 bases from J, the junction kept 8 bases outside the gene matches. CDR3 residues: CASSGTGARGYTF. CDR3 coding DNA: TGTGCCAGCAGCGGTACAGGGGCTCGGGGCTACACCTTC.

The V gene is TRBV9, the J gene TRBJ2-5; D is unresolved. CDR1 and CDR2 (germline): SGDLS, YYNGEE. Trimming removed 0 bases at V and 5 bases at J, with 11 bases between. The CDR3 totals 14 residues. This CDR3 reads CASSVGAGWETQYF. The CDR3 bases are TGTGCCAGCAGCGTAGGGGCTGGGTGGGAGACCCAGTACTTC. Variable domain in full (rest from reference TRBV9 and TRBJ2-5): DSGVTQTPKHLITATGQRVTLRCSPRSGDLSVYWYQQSLDQGLQFLIQYYNGEERAKGNILERFSAQQFPDLHSELNLSSLELGDSALYFCASSVGAGWETQYFGPGTRLLVL.